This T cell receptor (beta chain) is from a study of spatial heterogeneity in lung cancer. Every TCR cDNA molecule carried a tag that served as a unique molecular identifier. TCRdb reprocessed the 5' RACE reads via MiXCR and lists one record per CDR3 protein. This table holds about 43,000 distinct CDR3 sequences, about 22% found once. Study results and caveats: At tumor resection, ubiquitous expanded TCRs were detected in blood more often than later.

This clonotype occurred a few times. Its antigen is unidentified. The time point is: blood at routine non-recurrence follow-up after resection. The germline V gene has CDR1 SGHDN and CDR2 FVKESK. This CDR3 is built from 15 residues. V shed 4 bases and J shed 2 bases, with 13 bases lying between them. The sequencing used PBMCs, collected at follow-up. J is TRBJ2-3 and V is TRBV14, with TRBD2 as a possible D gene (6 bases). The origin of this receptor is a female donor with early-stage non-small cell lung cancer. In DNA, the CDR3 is TGTGCCAGCAGCCCGTGGGACTCCATCACAGATACGCAGTATTTT. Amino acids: CASSPWDSITDTQYF.